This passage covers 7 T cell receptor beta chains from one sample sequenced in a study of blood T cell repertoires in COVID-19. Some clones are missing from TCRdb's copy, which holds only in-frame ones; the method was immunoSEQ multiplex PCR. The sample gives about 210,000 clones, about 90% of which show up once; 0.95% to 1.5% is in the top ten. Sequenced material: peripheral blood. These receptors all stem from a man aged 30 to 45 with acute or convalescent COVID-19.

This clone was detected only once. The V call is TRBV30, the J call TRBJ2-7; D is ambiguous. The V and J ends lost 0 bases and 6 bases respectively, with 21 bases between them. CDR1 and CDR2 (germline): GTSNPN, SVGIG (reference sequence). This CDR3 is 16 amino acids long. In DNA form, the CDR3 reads TGTGCCTGGAGTGTATTCGGGTCGGCGAGTAGACGCGAGCAGTACTTC. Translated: CAWSVFGSASRREQYF.

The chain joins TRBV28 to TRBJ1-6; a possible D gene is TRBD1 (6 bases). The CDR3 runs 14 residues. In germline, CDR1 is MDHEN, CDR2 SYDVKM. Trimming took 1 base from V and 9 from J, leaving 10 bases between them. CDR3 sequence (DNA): TGTGCCAGCAGTTTATACAGGGTGGCTTCACCCCTCCACTTT. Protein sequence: CASSLYRVASPLHF.

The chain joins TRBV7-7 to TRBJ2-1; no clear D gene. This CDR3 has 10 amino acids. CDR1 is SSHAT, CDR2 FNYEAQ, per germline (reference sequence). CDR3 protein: CASHSGEQFF. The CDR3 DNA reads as TGTGCTAGCCACTCCGGTGAGCAGTTCTTC. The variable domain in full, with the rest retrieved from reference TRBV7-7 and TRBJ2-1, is GAGVSQSPRYKVTKRGQDVTLRCDPISSHATLYWYQQALGQGPEFLTYFNYEAQPDKSGLPSDRFSAERPEGSISTLTIQRTEQRDSAMYRCASHSGEQFFGPGTRLTVL.

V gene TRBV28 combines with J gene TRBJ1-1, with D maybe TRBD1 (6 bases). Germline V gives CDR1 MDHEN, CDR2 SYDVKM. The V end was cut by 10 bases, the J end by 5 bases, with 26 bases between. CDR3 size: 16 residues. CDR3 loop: CATYLGGVQPVTEAFF. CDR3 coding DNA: TGTGCCACCTACTTAGGGGGAGTCCAACCCGTGACTGAAGCTTTCTTT.

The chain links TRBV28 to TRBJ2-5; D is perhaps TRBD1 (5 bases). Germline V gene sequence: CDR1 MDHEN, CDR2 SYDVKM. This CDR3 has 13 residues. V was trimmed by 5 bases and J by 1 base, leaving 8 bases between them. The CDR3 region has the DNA TGTGCCAGCAGTCAGGGATTCCAAGAGACCCAGTACTTC. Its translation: CASSQGFQETQYF.

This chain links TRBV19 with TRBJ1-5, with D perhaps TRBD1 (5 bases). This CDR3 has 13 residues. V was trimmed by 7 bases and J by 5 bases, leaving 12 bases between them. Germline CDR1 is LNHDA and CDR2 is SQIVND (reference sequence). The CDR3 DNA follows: TGTGCCAGTATCGGGGGGGACGATCAGCCCCAGCATTTT. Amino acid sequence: CASIGGDDQPQHF.

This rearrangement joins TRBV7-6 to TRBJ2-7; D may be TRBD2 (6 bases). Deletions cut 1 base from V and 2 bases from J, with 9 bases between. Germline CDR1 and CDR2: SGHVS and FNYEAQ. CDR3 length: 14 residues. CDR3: CASSLDGGAYEQYF. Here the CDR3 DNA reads TGTGCCAGCAGCTTAGACGGGGGAGCCTACGAGCAGTACTTC.